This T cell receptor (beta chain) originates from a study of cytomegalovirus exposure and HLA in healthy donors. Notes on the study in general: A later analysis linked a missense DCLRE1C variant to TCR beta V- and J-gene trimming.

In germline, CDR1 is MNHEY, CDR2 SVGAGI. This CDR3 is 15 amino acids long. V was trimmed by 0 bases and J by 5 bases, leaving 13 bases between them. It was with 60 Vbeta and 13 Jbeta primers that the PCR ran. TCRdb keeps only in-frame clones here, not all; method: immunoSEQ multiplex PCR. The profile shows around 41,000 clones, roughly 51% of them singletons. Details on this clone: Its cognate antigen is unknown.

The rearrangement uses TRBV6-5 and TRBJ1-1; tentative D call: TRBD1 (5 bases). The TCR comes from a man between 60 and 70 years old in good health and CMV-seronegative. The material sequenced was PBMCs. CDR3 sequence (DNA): TGTGCCAGCAGTTACTCGACCAGGGCGTTTACTGAAGCTTTCTTT. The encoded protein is CASSYSTRAFTEAFF.